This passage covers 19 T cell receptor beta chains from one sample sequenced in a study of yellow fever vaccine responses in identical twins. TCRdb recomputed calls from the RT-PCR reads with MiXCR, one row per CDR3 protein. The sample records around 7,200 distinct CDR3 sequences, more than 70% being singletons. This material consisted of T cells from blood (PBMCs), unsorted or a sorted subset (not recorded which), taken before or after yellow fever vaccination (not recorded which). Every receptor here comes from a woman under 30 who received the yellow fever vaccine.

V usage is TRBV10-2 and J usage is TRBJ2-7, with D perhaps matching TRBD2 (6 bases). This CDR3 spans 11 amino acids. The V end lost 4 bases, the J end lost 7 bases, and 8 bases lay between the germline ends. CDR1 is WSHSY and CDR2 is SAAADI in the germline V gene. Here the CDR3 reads CASSGREEQYF. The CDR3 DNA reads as TGCGCCAGCAGTGGTCGGGAGGAGCAGTACTTC.

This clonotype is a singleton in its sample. The CDR3, as DNA: TGTGCCAGCAGCTGGTACCAAGAGACCCAGTACTTC. It codes for CASSWYQETQYF. This rearrangement joins TRBV5-4 to TRBJ2-5; no clear D gene. The germline V gene has CDR1 SGHNT and CDR2 YYREEE (reference sequence). The CDR3 covers 12 residues. The ends were cut back, 3 bases at V and 0 bases at J, with 3 bases in the middle.

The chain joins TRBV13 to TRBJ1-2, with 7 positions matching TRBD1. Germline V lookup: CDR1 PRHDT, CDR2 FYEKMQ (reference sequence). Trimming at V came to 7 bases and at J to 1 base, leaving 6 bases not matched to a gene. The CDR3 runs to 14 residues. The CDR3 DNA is TGTGCCAGCATCCCTCAGGGGGGTAACTATGGCTACACCTTC. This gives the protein CASIPQGGNYGYTF. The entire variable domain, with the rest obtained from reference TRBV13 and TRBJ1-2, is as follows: AAGVIQSPRHLIKEKRETATLKCYPIPRHDTVYWYQQGPGQDPQFLISFYEKMQSDKGSIPDRFSAQQFSDYHSELNMSSLELGDSALYFCASIPQGGNYGYTFGSGTRLTVV.

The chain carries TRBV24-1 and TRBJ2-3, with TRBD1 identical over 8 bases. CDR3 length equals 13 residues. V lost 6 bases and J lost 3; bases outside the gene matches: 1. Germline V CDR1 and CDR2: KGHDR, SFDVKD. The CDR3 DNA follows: TGTGCCACCAGTACAGGGGGTACAGATACGCAGTATTTT. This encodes CATSTGGTDTQYF.

CDR3 DNA sequence: TGTGCCACCAGCAGGTGGGGAGGTGGCAACTATGGCTACACCTTC. It encodes CATSRWGGGNYGYTF. The chain recombines TRBV15 with TRBJ1-2; D is unclear. Per the germline V gene, CDR1 is LNHNV and CDR2 is YYDKDF (reference sequence). The CDR3 loop spans 15 amino acids. V gave up 3 bases and J gave up 2 bases, with 13 bases separating them.

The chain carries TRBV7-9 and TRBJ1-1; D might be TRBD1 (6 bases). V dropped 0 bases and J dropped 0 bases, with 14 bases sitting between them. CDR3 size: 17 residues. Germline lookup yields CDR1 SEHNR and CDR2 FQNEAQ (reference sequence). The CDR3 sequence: CASSLALTGGLNTEAFF. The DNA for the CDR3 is TGTGCCAGCAGCTTAGCGTTGACAGGAGGATTGAACACTGAAGCTTTCTTT.

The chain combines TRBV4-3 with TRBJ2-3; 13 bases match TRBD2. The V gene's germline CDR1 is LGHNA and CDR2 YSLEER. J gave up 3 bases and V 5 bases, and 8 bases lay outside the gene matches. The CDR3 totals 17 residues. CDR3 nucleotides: TGCGCCAGCAGCGCCAGCACTAGCGGGAGGGGGACAGATACGCAGTATTTT. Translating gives CASSASTSGRGTDTQYF.

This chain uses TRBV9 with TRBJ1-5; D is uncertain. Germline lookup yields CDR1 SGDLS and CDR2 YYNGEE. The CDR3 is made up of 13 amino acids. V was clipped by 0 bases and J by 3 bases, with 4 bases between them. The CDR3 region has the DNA TGTGCCAGCAGCGTAGGACCCAATCAGCCCCAGCATTTT. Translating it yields CASSVGPNQPQHF.

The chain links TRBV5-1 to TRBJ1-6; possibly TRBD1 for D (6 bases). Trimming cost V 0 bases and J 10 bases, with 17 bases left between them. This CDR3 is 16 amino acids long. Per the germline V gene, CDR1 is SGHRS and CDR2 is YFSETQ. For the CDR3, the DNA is TGCGCCAGCAGCTTGGCCATAGGACAGAACCTATCACCCCTCCACTTT. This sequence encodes CASSLAIGQNLSPLHF.

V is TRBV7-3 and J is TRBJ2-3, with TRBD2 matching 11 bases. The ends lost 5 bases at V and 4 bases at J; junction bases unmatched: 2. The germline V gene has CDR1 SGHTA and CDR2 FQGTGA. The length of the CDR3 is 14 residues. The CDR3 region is CASSLLAGADTQYF. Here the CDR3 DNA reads TGTGCCAGCAGCCTACTAGCGGGGGCAGATACGCAGTATTTT.

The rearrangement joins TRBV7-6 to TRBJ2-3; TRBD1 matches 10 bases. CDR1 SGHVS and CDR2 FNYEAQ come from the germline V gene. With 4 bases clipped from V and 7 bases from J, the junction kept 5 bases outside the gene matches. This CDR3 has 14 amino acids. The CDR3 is CASSSGQGLYTQYF. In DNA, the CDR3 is TGTGCCAGCAGCTCGGGACAGGGGCTGTATACGCAGTATTTT.

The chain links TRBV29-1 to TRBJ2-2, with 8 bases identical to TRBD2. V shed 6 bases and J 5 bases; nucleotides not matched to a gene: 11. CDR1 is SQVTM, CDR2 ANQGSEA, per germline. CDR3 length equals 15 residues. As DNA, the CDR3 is TGCAGCGTCGTCGGACTAACGGGAGGGACCGGGGAGCTGTTTTTT. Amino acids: CSVVGLTGGTGELFF.

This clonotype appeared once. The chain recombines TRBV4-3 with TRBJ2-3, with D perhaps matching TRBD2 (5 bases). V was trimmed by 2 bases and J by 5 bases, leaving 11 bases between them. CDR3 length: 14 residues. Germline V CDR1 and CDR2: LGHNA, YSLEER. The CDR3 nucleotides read TGCGCCAGCAGCCAACGAGGGAGCGGAGATACGCAGTATTTT. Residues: CASSQRGSGDTQYF.

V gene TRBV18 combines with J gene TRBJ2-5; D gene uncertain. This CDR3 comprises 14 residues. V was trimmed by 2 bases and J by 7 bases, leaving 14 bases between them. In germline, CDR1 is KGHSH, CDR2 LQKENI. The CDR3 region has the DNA TGTGCCAGCTCACCAGAATTATTCCAGACGACCCAGTACTTC. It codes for CASSPELFQTTQYF.

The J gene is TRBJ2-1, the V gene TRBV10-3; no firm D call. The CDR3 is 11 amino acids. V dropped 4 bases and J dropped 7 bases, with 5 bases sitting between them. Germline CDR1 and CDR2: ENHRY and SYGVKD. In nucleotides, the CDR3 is TGTGCCATCAGTGCGGTTAATGAGCAGTTCTTC. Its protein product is CAISAVNEQFF.

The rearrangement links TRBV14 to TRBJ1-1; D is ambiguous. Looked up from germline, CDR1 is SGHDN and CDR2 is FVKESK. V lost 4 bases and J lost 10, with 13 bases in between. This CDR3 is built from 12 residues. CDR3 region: CASSPGFTRAFF. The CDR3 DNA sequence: TGTGCCAGCAGCCCGGGATTTACGAGAGCTTTCTTT.

Here the CDR3 DNA reads TGTGCCAGCAGTGGGGCAGGGCGCTACGAGCAGTACTTC. Its translation: CASSGAGRYEQYF. The genes are TRBV2 and TRBJ2-7, with a possible D match to TRBD1 (5 bases). The CDR3 covers 13 residues. V was trimmed by 4 bases and J by 3 bases, leaving 10 bases between them. Per germline, CDR1 SNHLY and CDR2 FYNNEI. Together with reference TRBV2 and TRBJ2-7, the CDR3 gives the full variable domain: EPEVTQTPSHQVTQMGQEVILRCVPISNHLYFYWYRQILGQKVEFLVSFYNNEISEKSEIFDDQFSVERPDGSNFTLKIRSTKLEDSAMYFCASSGAGRYEQYFGPGTRLTVT.

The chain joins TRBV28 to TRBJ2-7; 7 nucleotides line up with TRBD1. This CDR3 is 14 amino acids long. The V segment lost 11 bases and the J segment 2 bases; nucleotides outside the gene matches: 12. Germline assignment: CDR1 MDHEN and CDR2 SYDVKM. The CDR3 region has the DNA TGTGCCCCCACGACAGGGACCTTACCCTACGAGCAGTACTTC. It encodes CAPTTGTLPYEQYF.

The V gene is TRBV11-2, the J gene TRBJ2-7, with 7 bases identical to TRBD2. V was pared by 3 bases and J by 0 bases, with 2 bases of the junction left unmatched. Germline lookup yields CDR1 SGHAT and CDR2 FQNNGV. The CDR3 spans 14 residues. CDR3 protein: CASSLGGSSYEQYF. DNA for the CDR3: TGTGCCAGCAGCTTGGGGGGGAGCTCCTACGAGCAGTACTTC.